Reported below is one T cell receptor (beta chain). Antigen specificity is unknown. The data were obtained in a study of cytomegalovirus exposure and HLA in healthy donors. Study-level points and caveats: In vitro, three CMV-associated chains proved specific for CMV antigens. Later, an analysis found that TCR clusters from the first cohort tended to co-occur in the 110 or so validation repertoires.

V was clipped by 2 bases and J by 3 bases; unmatched bases: 11. CDR3 length: 17 amino acids. Germline-derived CDR1 and CDR2 are SGDLS and YYNGEE. Using immunoSEQ multiplex PCR, the repertoire was profiled, and TCRdb retains in-frame clones only, with some absent. The sample holds 230,000 or so clones, just over 85% seen once. The sequenced sample consisted of PBMCs. The origin of this receptor is a woman aged 18-35 years in good health and CMV-seronegative. The chain recombines TRBV9 with TRBJ2-1; TRBD2 agrees at 7 bases. In DNA, the CDR3 is TGTGCCAGCAGCGTTATGCATCGGGAGGTAGGCTACAATGAGCAGTTCTTC. Its protein product is CASSVMHREVGYNEQFF.